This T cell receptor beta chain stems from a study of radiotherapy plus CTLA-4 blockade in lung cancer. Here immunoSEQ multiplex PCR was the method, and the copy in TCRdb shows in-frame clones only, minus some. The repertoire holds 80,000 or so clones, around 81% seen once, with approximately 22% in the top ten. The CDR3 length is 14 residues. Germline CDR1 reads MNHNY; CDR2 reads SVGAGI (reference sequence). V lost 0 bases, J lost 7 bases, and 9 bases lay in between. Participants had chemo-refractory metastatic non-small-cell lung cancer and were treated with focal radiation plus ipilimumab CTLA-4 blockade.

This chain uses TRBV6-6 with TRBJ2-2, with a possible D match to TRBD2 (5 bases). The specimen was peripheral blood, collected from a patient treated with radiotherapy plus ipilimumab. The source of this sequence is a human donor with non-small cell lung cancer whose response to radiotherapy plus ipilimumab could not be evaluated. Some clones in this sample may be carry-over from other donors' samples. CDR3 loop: CASSYSRAGGELFF. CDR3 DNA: TGTGCCAGCAGTTACTCGAGGGCTGGCGGGGAGCTGTTTTTT.